The 30 T cell receptor beta chains presented below share a single source sample, sequenced in a study of blood T cells in healthy people across ages. Then a second PCR, running about 6 to 11 cycles, was carried out with a sample-barcoded 5' primer and a J-beta primer mix. TCRdb recomputed calls from the 5' RACE reads with MiXCR, one row per CDR3 protein. The data show approximately 580,000 distinct CDR3 sequences, less than 25% seen once. These sequences were also reported in another study, on T cells of mothers and their children.

Material: blood. The receptors shown here come from a boy younger than 18 in good health.

This clonotype has ten or more counts. The J gene is TRBJ2-5, the V gene TRBV29-1; D is unclear. Trimming took off 4 bases at V and 2 bases at J, with 8 bases between the two ends. The CDR3 has 12 amino acids. Germline V CDR1 and CDR2: SQVTM, ANQGSEA. This CDR3 is CSVAFGQETQYF. The CDR3 DNA sequence: TGCAGCGTTGCATTTGGGCAAGAGACCCAGTACTTC.

The table lists this clonotype with many counts. V is TRBV28 and J is TRBJ2-5; D not certain. V was shortened by 5 bases and J by 3 bases, with 10 bases between the two germline ends. Per germline, CDR1 MDHEN and CDR2 SYDVKM. The CDR3 sequence is 13 residues long. The CDR3 protein is CASSTTKKETQYF. The DNA of the CDR3 is TGTGCCAGCAGTACGACAAAGAAAGAGACCCAGTACTTC.

This chain joins TRBV4-2 and TRBJ2-7, with 14 bases that match TRBD2. The CDR3 totals 17 residues. Germline V gene data show CDR1 as LGHNA and CDR2 as YNFKEQ. The V and J ends lost 1 base and 3 bases, in that order; junction bases with no gene match: 5. The DNA of the CDR3 is TGTGCCAGCAGCCAAGCTGGGACTAGCGGGAGTAGCTACGAGCAGTACTTC. It translates to CASSQAGTSGSSYEQYF.

This clonotype was found a few times. The chain employs TRBV9 and TRBJ2-3; no clear D. This CDR3 contains 14 residues. V lost 3 bases and J lost 4, with 12 bases in between. In germline, CDR1 is SGDLS, CDR2 YYNGEE. CDR3 sequence reads: CASSARGSPDTQYF. In nucleotides, the CDR3 is TGTGCCAGCAGCGCGAGAGGTTCCCCAGATACGCAGTATTTT.

The gene calls are TRBV6-5 and TRBJ1-2, with TRBD1 matching over 9 bases. Germline CDR1 MNHEY, CDR2 SVGAGI. The V and J ends lost 5 bases and 3 bases, in that order; junction bases with no gene match: 7. The CDR3 is made up of 15 amino acids. The CDR3 loop is CASSNPGTGHYGYTF. CDR3 DNA: TGTGCCAGCAGTAACCCCGGGACAGGGCACTATGGCTACACCTTC.

CDR3 nucleotides: TGTGCCAGCAGCTTAGTAGACAGGGGTACGCATGAGCAGTTCTTC. It translates to CASSLVDRGTHEQFF. The chain joins TRBV7-9 to TRBJ2-1; 8 positions match TRBD1. Per germline, CDR1 SEHNR and CDR2 FQNEAQ (reference sequence). V lost 1 base and J lost 8; bases outside the gene matches: 7. There are 15 residues in the CDR3.

The V call is TRBV7-9, the J call TRBJ2-6; D gene ambiguous. Trimming removed 1 base at V and 3 bases at J, with 4 bases between. Looked up from germline, CDR1 is SEHNR and CDR2 is FQNEAQ (reference sequence). The CDR3 covers 14 residues. The DNA for the CDR3 is TGTGCCAGCAGCTTAGTGATTGGGGCCAACGTCCTGACTTTC. Translating it yields CASSLVIGANVLTF. Supplemented by reference TRBV7-9 and TRBJ2-6, the full variable domain reads DTGVSQNPRHKITKRGQNVTFRCDPISEHNRLYWYRQTLGQGPEFLTYFQNEAQLEKSRLLSDRFSAERPKGSFSTLEIQRTEQGDSAMYLCASSLVIGANVLTFGAGSRLTVL.

Comment on this clonotype: The junction departs from the called germline gene at one end, perhaps through a read error. The V gene is TRBV5-4, the J gene TRBJ2-3, with no clear D. Germline V lookup: CDR1 SGHNT, CDR2 YYREEE (reference sequence). The CDR3 loop spans 13 amino acids. CDR3 residues: CASSLAQTDTQYF. The CDR3 DNA follows: TGTGCCAGTAGCTTGGCCCAGACAGATACGCAGTATTTT.

This clonotype was counted a few times. This sequence joins TRBV4-1 and TRBJ2-7; 8 bases fit TRBD2. V was clipped by 4 bases and J by 6 bases; unmatched bases: 14. Looked up from germline, CDR1 is MGHRA and CDR2 is YSYEKL. The CDR3 runs to 16 residues. The chain's CDR3 is CASSPKEAGGSREQYF. As DNA, the CDR3 is TGCGCCAGCAGCCCTAAAGAGGCGGGGGGAAGCCGCGAGCAGTACTTC.

In nucleotides, the CDR3 is TGTGCCAGCAGCTGGGGCTCTAGCGGGACCCCCTACGAGCAGTACTTC. Translated, it gives CASSWGSSGTPYEQYF. This sequence joins TRBV7-2 and TRBJ2-7; TRBD2 aligns across 9 bases. Per the germline V gene, CDR1 is SGHTA and CDR2 is FQGNSA. This CDR3 comprises 16 residues. The V segment lost 4 bases and the J segment 2 bases; nucleotides outside the gene matches: 9.

This clonotype was counted between two and nine times. The chain employs TRBV15 and TRBJ2-7, with 7 positions matching TRBD1. CDR1 and CDR2 (germline): LNHNV, YYDKDF (reference sequence). The CDR3 contains 16 residues. The J segment lost 10 bases and the V segment lost 0 bases, leaving 15 bases of the junction unmatched. For the CDR3, the DNA is TGTGCCACCAGCAGAGATCCCATTGCGGCAGGGGGTAGTCAGTACTTC. Translated, it gives CATSRDPIAAGGSQYF.

The chain joins TRBV6-5 to TRBJ2-3; either TRBD1 or TRBD2 may fit D (5 bases each). Germline assignment: CDR1 MNHEY and CDR2 SVGAGI. CDR3 length equals 12 residues. Trimming took off 6 bases at V and 5 bases at J, with 9 bases between the two ends. The CDR3 sequence is CASRGVIDTQYF. CDR3 DNA sequence: TGTGCCAGCAGGGGGGTTATAGATACGCAGTATTTT.

The chain is built from TRBV7-2 and TRBJ1-4; 8 bases align to TRBD1. The germline V gene has CDR1 SGHTA and CDR2 FQGNSA. The CDR3 contains 13 residues. V shed 5 bases, J shed 12 bases, and the junction held 8 bases outside the gene matches. The CDR3 sequence is CASSRDTGGQLFF. CDR3 DNA: TGTGCCAGCAGCCGCGACACAGGGGGGCAACTGTTTTTT.

This clonotype was detected a few times. The chain employs TRBV27 and TRBJ2-2, with D maybe TRBD1 (6 bases). V was pared by 3 bases and J by 4 bases, with 15 bases between. This CDR3 has 16 residues. CDR1 is MNHEY, CDR2 SMNVEV, per germline (reference sequence). The DNA for the CDR3 is TGTGCCAGCAGTTTTTGGAACAGGGTGAGCACCGGGGAGCTGTTTTTT. Translating gives CASSFWNRVSTGELFF.

J is TRBJ1-1 and V is TRBV12-3 or TRBV12-4, with no clear D. The CDR3 totals 12 residues. With 5 bases removed from V and 8 bases from J, the gap between germline ends came to 12 bases. CDR3 amino acids: CASSVTSVEAFF. The CDR3 DNA is TGTGCCAGCAGTGTGACCTCAGTAGAAGCTTTCTTT.

V and J are TRBV20-1 and TRBJ2-3; TRBD2 agrees at 11 bases. The germline CDR1 and CDR2 sequences are DFQATT and SNEGSKA (reference sequence). J gave up 8 bases and V 5 bases, and 21 bases lay outside the gene matches. The CDR3 loop spans 18 amino acids. The CDR3 loop reads CSAPGFRGLAGTPSTQYF. The CDR3 DNA reads as TGCAGTGCTCCCGGTTTTCGCGGACTAGCGGGCACACCGTCTACGCAGTATTTT.

The chain employs TRBV13 and TRBJ2-7; 7 bases fit TRBD1. Germline CDR1 and CDR2: PRHDT and FYEKMQ (reference sequence). The V gene end was trimmed by 3 bases and the J gene end by 6 bases; junction bases not matched to a gene: 8. The CDR3 consists of 14 residues. CDR3 sequence reads: CASSLTGTDAEQYF. The CDR3 DNA is TGTGCCAGCAGCTTGACCGGGACAGACGCCGAGCAGTACTTC.

There are a few counts of this clonotype. This chain connects TRBV6-2 or TRBV6-3 to TRBJ2-1, with 7 bases identical to TRBD2. J was trimmed by 9 bases and V by 7 bases; bases with no gene match: 12. The CDR3 sequence is 14 residues long. Germline CDR1 is MNHEY and CDR2 is SVGEGT. CDR3 in amino acids: CASTLGLVAGEQFF. DNA for the CDR3: TGTGCCAGCACTCTCGGACTAGTGGCTGGTGAGCAGTTCTTC.

The chain carries TRBV19 and TRBJ1-2; no clear D gene. Germline lookup yields CDR1 LNHDA and CDR2 SQIVND (reference sequence). The CDR3 totals 14 residues. Trimming took 10 bases from V and 3 from J, leaving 18 bases between them. DNA for the CDR3: TGTGCCACCCTACCGTCTGGAGCGGACTATGGCTACACCTTC. It codes for CATLPSGADYGYTF.

This clonotype was recorded a few times. The rearrangement links TRBV20-1 to TRBJ2-1; 8 bases align to TRBD2. With 6 bases clipped from V and 7 bases from J, the junction kept 8 bases outside the gene matches. The CDR3 totals 13 residues. The germline gives CDR1 DFQATT, CDR2 SNEGSKA (reference sequence). The CDR3 here is CSALNGGVNEQFF. CDR3 bases: TGCAGTGCCCTGAACGGGGGGGTAAATGAGCAGTTCTTC.

This clonotype was observed a handful of times. V and J are TRBV29-1 and TRBJ2-7; TRBD2 matches 7 bases. With V trimmed by 3 bases and J by 0 bases, 8 bases remained unmatched. The CDR3 totals 15 residues. Per the germline V gene, CDR1 is SQVTM and CDR2 is ANQGSEA. Written as DNA, the CDR3 is TGCAGCGTTGATGGAATCGGGAGGAACTCCTACGAGCAGTACTTC. This translates into CSVDGIGRNSYEQYF.

The V and J genes are TRBV12-3 or TRBV12-4 and TRBJ2-1, with a tentative D call TRBD2 (5 bases). This CDR3 is 15 amino acids long. V lost 5 bases, J lost 6 bases, and 17 bases lay in between. CDR3 in amino acids: CASSIRLPSSNEQFF. In nucleotides, the CDR3 is TGTGCCAGCAGTATTCGCTTGCCTAGCAGCAATGAGCAGTTCTTC.

The V and J genes are TRBV30 and TRBJ2-5; either TRBD1 or TRBD2 may supply D (5 bases each). The CDR3 totals 12 residues. Germline V gives CDR1 GTSNPN, CDR2 SVGIG (reference sequence). Trimming removed 5 bases from V and 7 bases from J, with 14 bases in between. For the CDR3, the DNA is TGTGCCTGGGACAGCGGACCGGGGACCCAGTACTTC. Translation gives CAWDSGPGTQYF.

The chain has TRBV28 and TRBJ2-5; no reliable D call. The CDR3 loop spans 13 amino acids. Trimming shortened V by 6 bases and J by 3 bases, and 11 bases separated the two germline ends. Germline lookup yields CDR1 MDHEN and CDR2 SYDVKM. Here the CDR3 DNA reads TGTGCCAGCAGCTCTGCGCGAAAAGAGACCCAGTACTTC. Translating gives CASSSARKETQYF.

The V call is TRBV20-1, the J call TRBJ1-4, with unresolved D. Germline assignment: CDR1 DFQATT and CDR2 SNEGSKA (reference sequence). The CDR3 sequence is 13 residues long. With 3 bases removed from V and 1 base from J, the gap between germline ends came to 6 bases. The CDR3 DNA is TGCAGTGCTAGGTCTATAACTAATGAAAAACTGTTTTTT. As protein: CSARSITNEKLFF.

The genes are TRBV28 and TRBJ2-2, with 11 bases that match TRBD1. The germline V gene has CDR1 MDHEN and CDR2 SYDVKM. The length of the CDR3 is 18 residues. Losses at the gene ends were 5 bases for V and 4 bases for J; bases not matched to a gene: 12. CDR3 coding DNA: TGTGCCAGCAGTGCTGATGCCGGACAGGGGGCGTTCACCGGGGAGCTGTTTTTT. This encodes CASSADAGQGAFTGELFF. Variable domain in full (rest from reference TRBV28 and TRBJ2-2): DVKVTQSSRYLVKRTGEKVFLECVQDMDHENMFWYRQDPGLGLRLIYFSYDVKMKEKGDIPEGYSVSREKKERFSLILESASTNQTSMYLCASSADAGQGAFTGELFFGEGSRLTVL.

The genes are TRBV7-3 and TRBJ2-5; 16 nucleotides align to TRBD2. From germline, CDR1 is SGHTA and CDR2 FQGTGA. Germline trimming cut 3 bases from V and 5 bases from J; bases unmatched to any gene: 6. The CDR3 has 17 residues. Written as DNA, the CDR3 is TGTGCCAGCAGCTTCGGGACTAGCGGGGGGGCCCGTGAGACCCAGTACTTC. It yields the protein CASSFGTSGGARETQYF. Combining the CDR3 with reference TRBV7-3 and TRBJ2-5 gives the whole variable domain GAGVSQTPSNKVTEKGKYVELRCDPISGHTALYWYRQSLGQGPEFLIYFQGTGAADDSGLPNDRFFAVRPEGSVSTLKIQRTERGDSAVYLCASSFGTSGGARETQYFGPGTRLLVL.

With respect to this clonotype: A clone one base away is much larger, so this may be a read error. This chain links TRBV29-1 with TRBJ2-5; 11 nucleotides align to TRBD1. Germline V gives CDR1 SQVTM, CDR2 ANQGSEA. This CDR3 is 15 amino acids long. The CDR3 here is CSVYNVDRGPETKYF. The CDR3 region has the DNA TGCAGCGTCTACAACGTGGACAGGGGGCCGGAGACCAAGTACTTC.

The chain recombines TRBV3-1 with TRBJ2-5; 9 bases are a match to TRBD2. This CDR3 spans 15 amino acids. V lost 4 bases to trimming and J lost 1 base; unmatched junction nucleotides: 4. The germline gives CDR1 LGHDT, CDR2 YNNKEL (reference sequence). The CDR3 nucleotides read TGTGCCAGCAGCCGCGCGGGAGGGTTCCAAGAGACCCAGTACTTC. This sequence encodes CASSRAGGFQETQYF.

V and J are TRBV5-1 and TRBJ1-5; 9 nucleotides agree with TRBD1. The CDR3 covers 15 residues. Losses at the gene ends were 0 bases for V and 5 bases for J; bases not matched to a gene: 3. The germline gives CDR1 SGHRS, CDR2 YFSETQ. The CDR3 spells CASSLGTGAYQPQHF. The CDR3 region has the DNA TGCGCCAGCAGCTTGGGGACAGGGGCGTATCAGCCCCAGCATTTT.